This T cell receptor beta chain was sequenced during a study of blood T cells in healthy people across ages. The CDR3 has 13 amino acids. Germline V gene lookup returns CDR1 MDHEN and CDR2 SYDVKM. The V and J ends lost 3 bases and 6 bases respectively, with 9 bases between them. By share of the sample, this clonotype is medium-sized. Antigen: not known. Through a sample-barcoded 5' primer and a J-beta primer mix, a second PCR was run for roughly 6 to 12 cycles. One entry per CDR3 protein results from TCRdb running MiXCR on the 5' RACE reads. The sample carries about 290,000 distinct CDR3 sequences, 25% to 30% recorded once. General study results and limits: Estimates drawn from one million T cells were deemed to understate diversity.

Each donor had ten milliliters of peripheral blood drawn. The receptor comes from a woman between 70 and 85 years old in good health. The material sequenced was blood. V and J are TRBV28 and TRBJ2-4; the D is unclear. CDR3 in amino acids: CASSFKGANIQYF. CDR3 nucleotides: TGTGCCAGCAGTTTCAAGGGCGCAAACATTCAGTACTTC. The full variable domain, with the rest looked up from reference TRBV28 and TRBJ2-4, is DVKVTQSSRYLVKRTGEKVFLECVQDMDHENMFWYRQDPGLGLRLIYFSYDVKMKEKGDIPEGYSVSREKKERFSLILESASTNQTSMYLCASSFKGANIQYFGAGTRLSVL.